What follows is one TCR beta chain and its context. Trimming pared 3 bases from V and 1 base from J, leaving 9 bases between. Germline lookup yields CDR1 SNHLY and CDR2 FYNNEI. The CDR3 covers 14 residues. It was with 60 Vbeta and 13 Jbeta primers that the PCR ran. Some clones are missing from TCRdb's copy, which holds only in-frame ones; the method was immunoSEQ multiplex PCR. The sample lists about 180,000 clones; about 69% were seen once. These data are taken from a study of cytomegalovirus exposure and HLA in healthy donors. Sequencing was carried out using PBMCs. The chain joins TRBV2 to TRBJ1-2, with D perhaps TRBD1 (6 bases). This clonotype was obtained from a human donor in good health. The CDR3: CASSDDRFNYGYTF. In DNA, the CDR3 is TGTGCCAGCAGTGATGACAGGTTTAACTATGGCTACACCTTC.